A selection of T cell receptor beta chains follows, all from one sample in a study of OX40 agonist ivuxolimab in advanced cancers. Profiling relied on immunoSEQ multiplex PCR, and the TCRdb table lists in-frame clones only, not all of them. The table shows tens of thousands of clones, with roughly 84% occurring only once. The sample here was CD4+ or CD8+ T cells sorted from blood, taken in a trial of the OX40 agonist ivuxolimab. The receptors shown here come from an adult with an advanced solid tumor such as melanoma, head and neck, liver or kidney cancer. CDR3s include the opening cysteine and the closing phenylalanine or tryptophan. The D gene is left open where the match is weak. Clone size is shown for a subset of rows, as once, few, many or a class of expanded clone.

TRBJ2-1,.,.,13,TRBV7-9,TGTGCCAGCATCAGAACGAACGGTGATGAGCAGTTCTTC,CASIRTNGDEQFF
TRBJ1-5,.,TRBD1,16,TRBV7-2,TGTGCCAGCAGCTTATTTGGGACAGGGGGCGATCAGCCCCAGCATTTT,CASSLFGTGGDQPQHF
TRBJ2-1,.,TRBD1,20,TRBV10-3,TGTGCCATCAGTGAGTCTCCAGGGGGCGCTGGGCCCGACGCCTACAATGAGCAGTTCTTC,CAISESPGGAGPDAYNEQFF
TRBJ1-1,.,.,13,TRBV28,TGTGCCAGCAGTTTATTCAGGAACACTGAAGCTTTCTTT,CASSLFRNTEAFF
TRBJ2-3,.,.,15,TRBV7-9,TGTGCCAGCAGCTCGCAAGCACAGGCCACAGATACGCAGTATTTT,CASSSQAQATDTQYF
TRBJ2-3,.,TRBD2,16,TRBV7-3,TGTGCCAGCAGCTTAAATCCGGGACTAGCTACAGATACGCAGTATTTT,CASSLNPGLATDTQYF
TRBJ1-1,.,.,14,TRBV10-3,TGTGCCATCAGTGAGGGGATGGATGGAACTGAAGCTTTCTTT,CAISEGMDGTEAFF
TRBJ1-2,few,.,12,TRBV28,TGTGCCAGCAGTGGAGGCCCGGGGGGCTACACCTTC,CASSGGPGGYTF
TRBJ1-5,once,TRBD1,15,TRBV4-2,TGTGCCAGCAGCCAGCAGACAGGGCTTAATCAGCCCCAGCATTTT,CASSQQTGLNQPQHF
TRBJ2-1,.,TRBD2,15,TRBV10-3,TGTGCCATCAGTGATCCAACTAGCGATGGGTATGAGCAGTTCTTC,CAISDPTSDGYEQFF
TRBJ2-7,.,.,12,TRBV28,TGTGCCAGCAGTTCCCGTCTATTCGAGCAGTACTTC,CASSSRLFEQYF
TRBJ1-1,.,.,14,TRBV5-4,TGTGCCACTCAAAAGGGACTAACGAACACTGAAGCTTTCTTT,CATQKGLTNTEAFF
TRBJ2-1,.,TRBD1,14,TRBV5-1,TGCGCCAGCAGCGAAGGGGACAGCAACAATGAGCAGTTCTTC,CASSEGDSNNEQFF
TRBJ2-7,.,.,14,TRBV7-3,TGTGCCAGCAGTCAGGGATCGGGGCCCTACGAGCAGTACTTC,CASSQGSGPYEQYF
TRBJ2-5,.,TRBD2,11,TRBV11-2,TGTGCCAGCAGCCCCGGGGGGGAGCAGTACTTC,CASSPGGEQYF
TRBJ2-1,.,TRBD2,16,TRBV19,TGTGCCAGTAGTTTGCAGGCGGGAGATTTTTACAATGAGCAGTTCTTC,CASSLQAGDFYNEQFF
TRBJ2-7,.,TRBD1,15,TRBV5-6,TGTGCCAGCAGCTACCGGGACAGACTTACTTACGAGCAGTACTTC,CASSYRDRLTYEQYF
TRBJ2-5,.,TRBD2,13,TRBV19,TGTGCCAGTAGTATGGGACTAGCGGACTTCCAGTACTTC,CASSMGLADFQYF
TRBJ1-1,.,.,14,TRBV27,TGTGCCAGCAGTTTTCAGGGTAGGGACACTGAAGCTTTCTTT,CASSFQGRDTEAFF
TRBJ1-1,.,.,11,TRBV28,TGTGCCAGCAGGGAAACAGGGGAAGCTTTCTTT,CASRETGEAFF
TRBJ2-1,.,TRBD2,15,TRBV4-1,TGCGCCAGCAGCCCGGGACTAGCGGGGACCAATGAGCAGTTCTTC,CASSPGLAGTNEQFF
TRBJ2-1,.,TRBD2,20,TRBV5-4,TGTGCCAGCAGCTCGCCTCGCAGGACTAGCGGGAGTAGTCGGAGCGATGAGCAGTTCTTC,CASSSPRRTSGSSRSDEQFF
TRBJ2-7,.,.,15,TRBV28,TGTGCCAGCAGTTTGATTTACACCGGAAGACTGGAGCAGTACTTC,CASSLIYTGRLEQYF
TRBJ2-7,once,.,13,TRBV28,TGTGCCAGCAAAGACGGAGGGGGGTACGAGCAGTACTTC,CASKDGGGYEQYF
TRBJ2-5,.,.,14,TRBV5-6,TGTGCCAGCAGCCAGGGAGAATACCAAGAGGCCCAGTACTTC,CASSQGEYQEAQYF
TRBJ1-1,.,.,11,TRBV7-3,TGTGCCAGCAGCTTAAACACTGAAGCTTTCTTT,CASSLNTEAFF
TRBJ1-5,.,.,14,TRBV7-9,TGTGCCAGCAACAGGGTAGGAAGCAATCAGCCCCAGCATTTT,CASNRVGSNQPQHF
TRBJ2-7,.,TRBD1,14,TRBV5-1,TGCGCCAGCAGCATAAGACAGGGGGCCCACGAGCAGTACTTC,CASSIRQGAHEQYF
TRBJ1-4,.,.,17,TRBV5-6,TGTGCCAGCAGCTTCCCAGGTGGCGGCGCCTTTAATGAAAAACTGTTTTTT,CASSFPGGGAFNEKLFF
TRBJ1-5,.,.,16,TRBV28,TGTGCCAGCAGTTTTTCAGGGGCTGAAGCCAATCAGCCCCAGCATTTT,CASSFSGAEANQPQHF
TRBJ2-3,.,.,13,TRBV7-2,TGTGCCAGCAGCCCTTCAAGCTCCCAACGGTTGTATTTT,CASSPSSSQRLYF
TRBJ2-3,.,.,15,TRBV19,TGTGCCAGTGCGAGGGAAGGAGGTGCCCCAGATACGCAGTATTTT,CASAREGGAPDTQYF
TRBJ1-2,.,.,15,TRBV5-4,TGTACCAGCAGCTTGGCCTGGGGTATTAACTATGGCTACACCTTC,CTSSLAWGINYGYTF
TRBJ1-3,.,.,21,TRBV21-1,TGTGCCAGCAAGGTTCGACTCGCCGGGACAGGGGTTAGTTCCTCTGGAAACACCATATATTTT,CASKVRLAGTGVSSSGNTIYF
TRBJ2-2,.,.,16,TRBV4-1,TGCGCCAGCAGACTAGCAGAAGAGAGGGACACCGGGGAGCTGTTTTTT,CASRLAEERDTGELFF
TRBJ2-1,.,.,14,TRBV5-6,TGTGCCAGCAGCTTGGGGTCTAGGTGGAATGAGCAGTTCTTC,CASSLGSRWNEQFF
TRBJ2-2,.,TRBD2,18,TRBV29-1,TGCAGCGTCCTGAGGGTGGGAGGGAAGACCGCGAACACCGGGGAGCTGTTTTTT,CSVLRVGGKTANTGELFF
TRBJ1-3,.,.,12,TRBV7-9,TGTGCCAGCCGAACCTCTGGAAACACCATATATTTT,CASRTSGNTIYF
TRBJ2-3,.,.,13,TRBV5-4,TGTGCCAGCAGCTTGTCCGGCACAGATACGCAGTATTTT,CASSLSGTDTQYF
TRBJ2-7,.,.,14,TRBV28,TGTGCCAGCAGTCCCCCTCGTTCGGGTAACGAGCAGTACTTC,CASSPPRSGNEQYF
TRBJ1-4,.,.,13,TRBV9,TGTGCCAGCAGCGTGTTCCCGTCGGAAAAACTGTTTTTT,CASSVFPSEKLFF
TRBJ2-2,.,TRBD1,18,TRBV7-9,TGTGCCAGCGAGCCCCTGGGGACAGGGGGGGTCAACACCGGGGAGCTGTTTTTT,CASEPLGTGGVNTGELFF
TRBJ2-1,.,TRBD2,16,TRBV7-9,TGTGCCAGCAGCAAATTTAGCGGGAGGGCCTTCAATGAGCAGTTCTTC,CASSKFSGRAFNEQFF
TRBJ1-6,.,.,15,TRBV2,TGTGCCAGCAGCGGGGCCCTCGACTATAATTCACCCCTCCACTTT,CASSGALDYNSPLHF
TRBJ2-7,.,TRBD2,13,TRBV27,TGTGCCACAAGGACTAGCGGGAGTCACGAGCAGTACTTC,CATRTSGSHEQYF